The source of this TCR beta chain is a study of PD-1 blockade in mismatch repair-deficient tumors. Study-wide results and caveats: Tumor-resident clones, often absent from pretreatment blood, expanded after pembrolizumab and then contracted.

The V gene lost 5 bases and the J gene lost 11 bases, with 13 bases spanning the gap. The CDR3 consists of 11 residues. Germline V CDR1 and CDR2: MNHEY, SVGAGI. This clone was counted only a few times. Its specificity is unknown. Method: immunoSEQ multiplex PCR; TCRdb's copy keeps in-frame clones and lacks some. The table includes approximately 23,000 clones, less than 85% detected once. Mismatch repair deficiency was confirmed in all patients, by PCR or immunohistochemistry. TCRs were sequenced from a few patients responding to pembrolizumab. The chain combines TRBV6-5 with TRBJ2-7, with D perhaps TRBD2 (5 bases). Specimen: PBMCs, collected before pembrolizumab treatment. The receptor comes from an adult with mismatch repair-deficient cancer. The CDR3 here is CASSDGLGKYF. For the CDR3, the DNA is TGTGCCAGCAGTGACGGACTTGGGAAGTACTTC.